The 28 T cell receptor beta chains given below trace back to one sample, sequenced in a study of vaccination effects on CD4 cells after COVID-19 (dated by TCRdb to 2022 to 2024). After less than 13 days of culture, CD4+ T cells were isolated with the EasySep CD4+ T cell isolation kit. Their recognized antigens are unknown. Library preparation used the immunoSEQ multiplex PCR assay. The source is immuneACCESS, and TCRdb retained only in-frame sequences with V and J called. Part of the clones is not carried over; for the studies checked, unresolved V genes explain less than half of this, and the remainder is unexplained. A total of over 45,000 clones appear in this sample, around 67% of them only once. The ten largest clonotypes hold 4.5% to 7% of the sample. The specimen was CD4+ T cells from PBMCs cultured without peptide, collected before COVID-19 vaccination. The receptors come from a human donor who received a COVID-19 vaccine.

The genes are TRBV13 and TRBJ2-1, with TRBD2 matching over 12 bases. The CDR3 contains 17 residues. Germline CDR1 and CDR2: PRHDT and FYEKMQ (reference sequence). V lost 6 bases and J lost 2; bases outside the gene matches: 8. The CDR3 is CASRQTSGSVTYNEQFF. The DNA for the CDR3 is TGTGCCAGCAGACAGACTAGCGGGAGTGTCACCTACAATGAGCAGTTCTTC.

This chain connects TRBV19 to TRBJ1-1; possibly TRBD1 for D (6 bases). Germline V gene lookup returns CDR1 LNHDA and CDR2 SQIVND (reference sequence). V lost 5 bases, J lost 6 bases, and 10 bases lay in between. The CDR3 consists of 12 residues. The CDR3 sequence is CASSPRQAEAFF. The CDR3 nucleotides read TGTGCCAGTAGTCCCCGACAGGCTGAAGCTTTCTTT.

This clone has just a few counts. This chain joins TRBV10-3 and TRBJ2-3; 16 positions agree with TRBD2. The junction had 8 bases not matched to a gene; V was cut back by 10 bases and J by 4 bases. Germline lookup yields CDR1 ENHRY and CDR2 SYGVKD. The CDR3 is 16 residues long. DNA of the CDR3: TGTGCCACTCAACTGGGGACTAGCGGGAGGGCAGATACGCAGTATTTT. It is translated as CATQLGTSGRADTQYF.

This clone was seen once. This chain joins TRBV10-3 and TRBJ1-2; possibly TRBD1 for D (5 bases). Germline V lookup: CDR1 ENHRY, CDR2 SYGVKD. The V end was cut by 3 bases, the J end by 5 bases, with 22 bases between. The CDR3 runs to 17 residues. CDR3 amino acids: CAISEPTGTDNKYGYTF. CDR3 bases: TGTGCCATCAGTGAACCTACAGGCACTGACAACAAGTATGGCTACACCTTC.

This clone showed up just once. This sequence joins TRBV7-2 and TRBJ2-7; D is undetermined. CDR1 is SGHTA and CDR2 is FQGNSA in the germline V gene. CDR3 length equals 11 residues. V dropped 3 bases and J dropped 1 base, with 1 base sitting between them. DNA of the CDR3: TGTGCCAGCAGCTTTTCCTACGAGCAGTACTTC. This translates into CASSFSYEQYF. Variable domain in full (rest from reference TRBV7-2 and TRBJ2-7): GAGVSQSPSNKVTEKGKDVELRCDPISGHTALYWYRQSLGQGLEFLIYFQGNSAPDKSGLPSDRFSAERTGGSVSTLTIQRTQQEDSAVYLCASSFSYEQYFGPGTRLTVT.

The J gene is TRBJ2-1, the V gene TRBV5-1; TRBD2 matches 7 bases. Germline CDR1 reads SGHRS; CDR2 reads YFSETQ. The trim removed 0 bases at V and 6 bases at J, leaving 6 bases unmatched. The CDR3 length is 15 residues. The CDR3 spells CASSLGTSVFNEQFF. CDR3 DNA sequence: TGCGCCAGCAGCTTGGGGACTAGTGTCTTCAATGAGCAGTTCTTC.

The sample holds a few counts of this clone. The genes are TRBV19 and TRBJ1-1; possibly TRBD1 for D (6 bases). CDR3 length equals 17 residues. From germline, CDR1 is LNHDA and CDR2 SQIVND (reference sequence). Trimming cost V 2 bases and J 2 bases, with 18 bases left between them. CDR3 amino acids: CASSIRLLTGQNTEAFF. CDR3 coding DNA: TGTGCCAGTAGTATAAGGCTACTGACAGGACAAAACACTGAAGCTTTCTTT.

CDR3 protein: CASSIATEGRYGYTF. CDR3 coding DNA: TGTGCCAGTAGTATAGCCACCGAGGGACGGTATGGCTACACCTTC. The chain employs TRBV19 and TRBJ1-2; maybe TRBD1 (5 bases). Trimming took off 1 base at V and 5 bases at J, with 14 bases between the two ends. This CDR3 comprises 15 residues. The germline CDR1 and CDR2 sequences are LNHDA and SQIVND (reference sequence).

The chain joins TRBV7-9 to TRBJ1-2, with D possibly being TRBD1 (6 bases). The CDR3 contains 16 residues. V lost 1 base, J lost 4 bases, and 16 bases lay in between. Per germline, CDR1 SEHNR and CDR2 FQNEAQ (reference sequence). The CDR3: CASSLDSGAVGYGYTF. CDR3 nucleotides: TGTGCCAGCAGCTTAGACTCAGGGGCCGTTGGCTATGGCTACACCTTC.

The chain recombines TRBV4-3 with TRBJ2-5; D is undetermined. The CDR3 is 14 amino acids. V was shortened by 0 bases and J by 7 bases, with 12 bases between the two germline ends. CDR1 is LGHNA, CDR2 YSLEER, per germline. The CDR3 DNA is TGCGCCAGCAGCCAAGAAGTCACTCTAGGGACCCAGTACTTC. It encodes CASSQEVTLGTQYF.

This sequence joins TRBV5-1 and TRBJ2-1; TRBD1 matches 8 bases. Germline trimming cut 4 bases from V and 7 bases from J; bases unmatched to any gene: 7. The CDR3 has 14 residues. Germline lookup yields CDR1 SGHRS and CDR2 YFSETQ. The CDR3 DNA sequence: TGCGCCAGCAGCCCAGGACAGGGTGCGAATGAGCAGTTCTTC. This sequence encodes CASSPGQGANEQFF.

This clone was picked up a small number of times. The gene calls are TRBV12-3 or TRBV12-4 and TRBJ1-5, with D unresolved. This CDR3 is built from 13 residues. Trimming shortened V by 3 bases and J by 3 bases, and 6 bases separated the two germline ends. The CDR3 here is CASSFDTNQPQHF. CDR3 nucleotide sequence: TGTGCCAGCAGTTTCGACACCAATCAGCCCCAGCATTTT.

This clone occurred a few times. The CDR3, as DNA: TGTGCCTGGAGTGTCGGAGGGGGCGGAAACACCATATATTTT. Its translation is CAWSVGGGGNTIYF. The rearrangement uses TRBV30 and TRBJ1-3, with TRBD1 identical over 7 bases. CDR3 length: 14 residues. Per germline, CDR1 GTSNPN and CDR2 SVGIG (reference sequence). Trimming removed 0 bases from V and 4 bases from J; junction bases left unmatched: 3.

Only a few counts were recorded for this clone. CDR3 loop: CASSPARGYGYTF. The CDR3 DNA reads as TGCGCCAGCAGCCCAGCTCGTGGCTATGGCTACACCTTC. The rearrangement uses TRBV5-1 and TRBJ1-2; D is ambiguous. Germline V gene sequence: CDR1 SGHRS, CDR2 YFSETQ. V was shortened by 4 bases and J by 4 bases, with 11 bases between the two germline ends. The CDR3 covers 13 residues.

This chain uses TRBV4-1 with TRBJ2-3; D not resolved. The germline gives CDR1 MGHRA, CDR2 YSYEKL. V lost 7 bases and J 2 bases, leaving 10 bases between the germline ends. This CDR3 region has 13 residues. The CDR3 coding sequence is TGCGCCAGCACCCATCAAAACACAGATACGCAGTATTTT. It encodes CASTHQNTDTQYF.

The chain uses TRBV29-1 and TRBJ2-7; D remains unclear. V lost 6 bases and J 3 bases, leaving 9 bases between the germline ends. The CDR3 totals 11 residues. Germline loops: CDR1 SQVTM, CDR2 ANQGSEA. Written as DNA, the CDR3 is TGCAGCGTCAAAGAGATCTACGAGCAGTACTTC. It specifies CSVKEIYEQYF.

This clone has a single count. The J gene is TRBJ2-4, the V gene TRBV9, with TRBD1 matching over 11 bases. This CDR3 has 14 residues. Trimming at V came to 5 bases and at J to 7 bases, leaving 5 bases not matched to a gene. Per germline, CDR1 SGDLS and CDR2 YYNGEE. The CDR3 nucleotides are TGTGCCAGCAGTCCCGGACAGGGGGCGAACATTCAGTACTTC. Translating gives CASSPGQGANIQYF.

This clone was seen a single time. The V gene is TRBV27, the J gene TRBJ2-7; maybe TRBD2 (6 bases). CDR1 is MNHEY and CDR2 is SMNVEV in the germline V gene (reference sequence). The CDR3 is 13 amino acids. Trimming removed 1 base from V and 6 bases from J, with 10 bases in between. The chain's CDR3 is CASSLFRGGEQYF. The CDR3 DNA follows: TGTGCCAGCAGTTTATTCCGGGGAGGCGAGCAGTACTTC.

The chain couples TRBV5-4 to TRBJ2-6; D is possibly TRBD2 (6 bases). The germline V gene has CDR1 SGHNT and CDR2 YYREEE (reference sequence). Deletions cut 5 bases from V and 0 bases from J, with 9 bases between. The CDR3 totals 15 residues. The CDR3 sequence: CASSRDFSGANVLTF. The CDR3 region has the DNA TGTGCCAGCAGTCGGGACTTCTCTGGGGCCAACGTCCTGACTTTC.

This chain links TRBV7-2 with TRBJ2-7; 7 nucleotides align to TRBD1. CDR1 is SGHTA, CDR2 FQGNSA, per germline. J was trimmed by 0 bases and V by 8 bases; bases with no gene match: 10. This CDR3 is 15 amino acids long. CDR3 DNA: TGTGCCAGCCGCATGGACAGGTCAAGCTCCTACGAGCAGTACTTC. As protein: CASRMDRSSSYEQYF. The entire variable domain, with the rest obtained from reference TRBV7-2 and TRBJ2-7, is as follows: GAGVSQSPSNKVTEKGKDVELRCDPISGHTALYWYRQSLGQGLEFLIYFQGNSAPDKSGLPSDRFSAERTGGSVSTLTIQRTQQEDSAVYLCASRMDRSSSYEQYFGPGTRLTVT.

This rearrangement joins TRBV19 to TRBJ2-5; a weak D match, TRBD1 (6 bases). The CDR3 has 14 amino acids. V was pared by 6 bases and J by 1 base, with 12 bases between. Germline CDR1 reads LNHDA; CDR2 reads SQIVND (reference sequence). This chain's CDR3 is CASSQQGSQETQYF. In nucleotides, the CDR3 is TGTGCCAGTAGCCAACAGGGCTCCCAAGAGACCCAGTACTTC.

This clone has a handful of counts. V is TRBV28 and J is TRBJ1-2; no clear D gene. The germline V gene has CDR1 MDHEN and CDR2 SYDVKM. Trimming left V 5 bases short and J 4 bases short, with 8 bases between. This CDR3 is 12 amino acids long. The CDR3 coding sequence is TGTGCCAGCAGTCTAAGATCCTATGGCTACACCTTC. It yields the protein CASSLRSYGYTF.

The CDR3 region is CASSRGGQTNYGYTF. Here the CDR3 DNA reads TGCGCCAGCAGTCGGGGCGGACAGACTAACTATGGCTACACCTTC. The gene calls are TRBV23-1 and TRBJ1-2, with a weak D call TRBD1 (6 bases). TRBV23-1 is flagged as an ORF with uncertain function. Deletions cut 4 bases from V and 0 bases from J, with 12 bases between. The CDR3 is 15 amino acids.

This clone has a handful of counts. CDR3 loop: CASISQGGSRETQYF. The CDR3 DNA reads as TGTGCCAGCATCTCCCAGGGAGGGTCCCGGGAGACCCAGTACTTC. The V and J genes are TRBV2 and TRBJ2-5; 7 bases align to TRBD2. Germline V gene lookup returns CDR1 SNHLY and CDR2 FYNNEI. The CDR3 is 15 residues long. Trimming at V came to 7 bases and at J to 5 bases, leaving 13 bases not matched to a gene.

This clone was seen more than once but under ten times. This rearrangement joins TRBV27 to TRBJ2-3, with 7 bases matching TRBD1. Germline trimming cut 3 bases from V and 0 bases from J; bases unmatched to any gene: 3. The CDR3 consists of 15 residues. CDR1 and CDR2 from the germline V gene are MNHEY and SMNVEV (reference sequence). This chain's CDR3 is CASSLGTVSTDTQYF. CDR3 bases: TGTGCCAGCAGTTTGGGGACAGTAAGCACAGATACGCAGTATTTT.

This clone showed up just a few times. The chain recombines TRBV6-2 or TRBV6-3 with TRBJ1-4; unclear D gene. This CDR3 is built from 13 residues. Trimming removed 2 bases at V and 10 bases at J, with 11 bases between. Germline V gene sequence: CDR1 MNHEY, CDR2 SVGEGT. CDR3 region: CASSYPSPGKLFF. The CDR3, as DNA: TGTGCCAGCAGTTACCCGAGTCCCGGAAAACTGTTTTTT.

The rearrangement joins TRBV29-1 to TRBJ1-1; D gene uncertain. Germline V lookup: CDR1 SQVTM, CDR2 ANQGSEA. V lost 5 bases to trimming and J lost 3 bases, with 19 bases between them. This CDR3 comprises 15 residues. The CDR3 nucleotides read TGCAGCGTTTCCGGACTGAGCGGCCCGGACACTGAAGCTTTCTTT. Amino acid sequence: CSVSGLSGPDTEAFF.

This chain uses TRBV6-2 or TRBV6-3 with TRBJ2-3; D is ambiguous. The CDR3 extends over 11 amino acids. In germline, CDR1 is MNHEY, CDR2 SVGEGT. The V gene lost 4 bases and the J gene lost 14 bases, with 13 bases spanning the gap. As DNA, the CDR3 is TGTGCCAGCAGTTCCGGGCCCCGCGGGTATTTT. Its protein product is CASSSGPRGYF.